The following is a T cell receptor beta chain sequence with its context. Its antigen is as yet unknown. Germline V gives CDR1 GTSNPN, CDR2 SVGIG (reference sequence). This CDR3 contains 11 residues. Trimming took 3 bases from V and 3 from J, leaving 5 bases between them. This entry comes from a study of human T cells and chemical hapten exposure. Study in general: Patients additionally received therapeutic doses of diphenylcyclopropenone on the scalp once a week, and this continued throughout the roughly 25-week study. TCR yields per sample varied mostly from small pooled library volume differences. Findings and caveats of the study: Expanded TCRs grouped into significantly more large CDR3 similarity clusters than controls produced.

TCRdb redid the calling of the RACE reads with MiXCR, one entry per CDR3 protein. Of 90,000 to 110,000 distinct CDR3 sequences in the sample, 30% to 35% were seen once. Time point denoted: patch test 3, about 24 weeks after DPC sensitization. Specified treatment: therapeutic diphenylcyclopropenone sensitization with weekly scalp DPC. This sequence was found in a man in his forties with alopecia areata. Some clones in this sample may be carry-over from other donors' samples. The specimen comprised whole blood, sampled in connection with sensitization to the hapten diphenylcyclopropenone (DPC). The chain carries TRBV30 and TRBJ1-1; D ambiguous. The CDR3 loop reads CAWRGYTEAFF. The CDR3, as DNA: TGTGCCTGGAGGGGGTACACTGAAGCTTTCTTT.